These 12 T cell receptor beta chains were all obtained from the same sample, sequenced in a study of blood T cell repertoires in COVID-19. Sequencing was performed with immunoSEQ multiplex PCR; in TCRdb, only in-frame clones are kept and a portion is missing. The table records roughly 260,000 clones, about 87% of them present only once. The sequenced sample consisted of PBMCs or T cells enriched from blood (not recorded which). These receptors came from a woman in her thirties with acute COVID-19.

The J gene is TRBJ1-3, the V gene TRBV4-1; no firm D call. Germline V gene data show CDR1 as MGHRA and CDR2 as YSYEKL. This CDR3 has 14 residues. Trimming cost V 0 bases and J 6 bases, with 9 bases left between them. Written as DNA, the CDR3 is TGCGCCAGCAGCCAAGAACAGACCCAAAACACCATATATTTT. Its protein is CASSQEQTQNTIYF.

The V and J genes are TRBV7-9 and TRBJ2-1; 9 bases match TRBD1. CDR1 and CDR2 (germline): SEHNR, FQNEAQ (reference sequence). V gave up 4 bases and J gave up 7 bases; unmatched junction bases: 11. The CDR3 has 16 residues. DNA for the CDR3: TGTGCCAGCAGCTCGAGTCCGGGACAGGGAAAAAATGAGCAGTTCTTC. Residues: CASSSSPGQGKNEQFF.

The chain links TRBV18 to TRBJ1-4; 7 nucleotides agree with TRBD1. The germline gives CDR1 KGHSH, CDR2 LQKENI. With 4 bases clipped from V and 11 bases from J, the junction kept 10 bases outside the gene matches. The CDR3 sequence is 14 residues long. Written as DNA, the CDR3 is TGTGCCAGCTCACTGACAGGGTCCGAGGATAAACTGTTTTTT. Translating it yields CASSLTGSEDKLFF.

The chain uses TRBV7-6 and TRBJ2-3; a weak D match, TRBD2 (6 bases). The germline gives CDR1 SGHVS, CDR2 FNYEAQ. V was cut by 5 bases and J by 10 bases, with 16 bases left in between. There are 13 residues in the CDR3. The CDR3: CASSPSGERAQYF. The DNA for the CDR3 is TGTGCCAGCAGCCCCTCTGGGGAGCGGGCGCAGTATTTT.

The chain links TRBV10-3 to TRBJ1-6; D is uncertain. The CDR3 length is 12 residues. Looked up from germline, CDR1 is ENHRY and CDR2 is SYGVKD. V was pared by 10 bases and J by 7 bases, with 11 bases between. The CDR3 nucleotides read TGTGCCAGCACAGAAAACAATTCACCCCTCCACTTT. It yields the protein CASTENNSPLHF.

The chain couples TRBV5-8 to TRBJ1-1; maybe TRBD1 (6 bases). The CDR3 loop spans 17 amino acids. V lost 4 bases and J 0 bases, leaving 19 bases between the germline ends. Germline assignment: CDR1 SGHTS and CDR2 YDEGEE. The CDR3 DNA sequence: TGTGCCAGCAGCAGCGGGGACACGAGTTCCATGAACACTGAAGCTTTCTTT. Its protein is CASSSGDTSSMNTEAFF.

This chain joins TRBV5-8 and TRBJ1-1; TRBD1 matches at 8 bases. The length of the CDR3 is 16 residues. Trimming at V came to 2 bases and at J to 2 bases, leaving 8 bases not matched to a gene. Germline CDR1 SGHTS, CDR2 YDEGEE. CDR3 sequence reads: CASSLIETGANTEAFF. The CDR3 bases are TGTGCCAGCAGCTTAATCGAGACAGGGGCCAACACTGAAGCTTTCTTT.

This chain links TRBV19 with TRBJ1-2; D perhaps matches TRBD1 (5 bases). The length of the CDR3 is 14 residues. Germline V lookup: CDR1 LNHDA, CDR2 SQIVND (reference sequence). Trimming left V 4 bases short and J 0 bases short, with 9 bases between. The CDR3 loop reads CASSTTAPNYGYTF. In DNA, the CDR3 is TGTGCCAGTAGTACGACAGCCCCTAACTATGGCTACACCTTC.

The chain is built from TRBV6-4 and TRBJ2-1, with D possibly matching TRBD1 (5 bases). The CDR3 covers 15 residues. Looked up from germline, CDR1 is MRHNA and CDR2 is SNTAGT. Trimming took off 3 bases at V and 0 bases at J, with 9 bases between the two ends. The CDR3 sequence is CASSDTGRSYNEQFF. The DNA of the CDR3 is TGTGCCAGCAGTGATACAGGTCGCTCCTACAATGAGCAGTTCTTC.

This sequence joins TRBV18 and TRBJ2-1; perhaps TRBD2 as D (6 bases). The germline V and J ends were trimmed by 3 bases and 3 bases, with 6 bases remaining between them. The CDR3 runs 13 residues. The V gene's germline CDR1 is KGHSH and CDR2 LQKENI. The DNA of the CDR3 is TGTGCCAGCTCACCGGGGGGCTACAATGAGCAGTTCTTC. Translation: CASSPGGYNEQFF.

The chain joins TRBV5-1 to TRBJ2-7; 8 nucleotides align to TRBD2. CDR3 length: 14 amino acids. V shed 4 bases, J shed 6 bases, and the junction held 9 bases outside the gene matches. Germline CDR1 and CDR2: SGHRS and YFSETQ. The CDR3 loop is CASSVLAGGREQYF. CDR3 in DNA: TGCGCCAGCAGCGTCTTGGCGGGGGGACGCGAGCAGTACTTC.

The chain carries TRBV19 and TRBJ1-2; 10 bases align to TRBD1. Germline CDR1 reads LNHDA; CDR2 reads SQIVND (reference sequence). The ends lost 5 bases at V and 6 bases at J; junction bases unmatched: 12. The CDR3 covers 16 residues. The CDR3 loop is CASSPRDRGVGDGYTF. The CDR3 coding sequence is TGTGCCAGTAGTCCCCGGGACAGGGGTGTTGGTGATGGCTACACCTTC.